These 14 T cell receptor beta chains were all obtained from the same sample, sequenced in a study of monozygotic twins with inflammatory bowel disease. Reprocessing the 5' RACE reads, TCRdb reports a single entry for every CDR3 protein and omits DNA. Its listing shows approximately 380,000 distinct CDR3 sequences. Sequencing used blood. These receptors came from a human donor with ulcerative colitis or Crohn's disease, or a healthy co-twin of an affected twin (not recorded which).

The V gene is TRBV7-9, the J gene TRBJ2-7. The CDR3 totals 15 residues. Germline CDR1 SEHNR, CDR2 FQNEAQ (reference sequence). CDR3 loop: CASSFSSAGRYEQYF.

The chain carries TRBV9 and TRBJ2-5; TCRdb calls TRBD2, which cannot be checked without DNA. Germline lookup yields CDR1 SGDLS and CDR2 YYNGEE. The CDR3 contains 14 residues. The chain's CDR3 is CASSASGVMETQYF.

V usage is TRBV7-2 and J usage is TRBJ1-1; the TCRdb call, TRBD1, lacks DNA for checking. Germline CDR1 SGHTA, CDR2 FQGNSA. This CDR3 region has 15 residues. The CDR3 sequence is CATALTGAEWTEAFF.

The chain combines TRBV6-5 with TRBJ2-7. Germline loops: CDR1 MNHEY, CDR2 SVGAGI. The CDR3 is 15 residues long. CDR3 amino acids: CASSYLNRNPYEQYF.

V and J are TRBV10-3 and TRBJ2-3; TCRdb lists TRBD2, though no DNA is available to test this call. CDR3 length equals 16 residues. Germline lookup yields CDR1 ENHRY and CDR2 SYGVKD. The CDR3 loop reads CAISEASGGASDTQYF.

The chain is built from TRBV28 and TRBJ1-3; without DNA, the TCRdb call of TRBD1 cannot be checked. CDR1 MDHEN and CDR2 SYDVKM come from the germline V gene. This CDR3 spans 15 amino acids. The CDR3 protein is CASTIQGLSGNTIYF.

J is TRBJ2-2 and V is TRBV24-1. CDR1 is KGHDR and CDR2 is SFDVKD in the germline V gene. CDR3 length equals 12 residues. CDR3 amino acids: CATRDSPGELFF.

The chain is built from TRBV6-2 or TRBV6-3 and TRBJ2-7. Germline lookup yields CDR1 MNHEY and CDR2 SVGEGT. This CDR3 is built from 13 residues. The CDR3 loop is CASSWSGSYEQYF.

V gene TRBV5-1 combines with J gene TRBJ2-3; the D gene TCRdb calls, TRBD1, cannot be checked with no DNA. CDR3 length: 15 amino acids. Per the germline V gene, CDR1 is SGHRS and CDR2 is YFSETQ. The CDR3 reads CASSYGTGITDTQYF.

The CDR3 loop is CASSPDRERWNEQFF. The chain is built from TRBV7-3 and TRBJ2-1; no DNA is available, so the TRBD1 call from TCRdb remains unchecked. From germline, CDR1 is SGHTA and CDR2 FQGTGA. The CDR3 covers 15 residues. The full variable domain, its missing parts supplied by reference TRBV7-3 and TRBJ2-1, is GAGVSQTPSNKVTEKGKYVELRCDPISGHTALYWYRQSLGQGPEFLIYFQGTGAADDSGLPNDRFFAVRPEGSVSTLKIQRTERGDSAVYLCASSPDRERWNEQFFGPGTRLTVL.

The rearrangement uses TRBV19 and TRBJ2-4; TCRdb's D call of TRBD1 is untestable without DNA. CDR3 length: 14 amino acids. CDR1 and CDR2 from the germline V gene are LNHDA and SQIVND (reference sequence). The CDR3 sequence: CASSTSLFGNMQYF.

The CDR3 sequence: CASSLLAGPSTDTQYF. This chain uses TRBV6-4 with TRBJ2-3; TCRdb outputs TRBD2, but without DNA this stays unchecked. Germline CDR1 and CDR2: MRHNA and SNTAGT. The CDR3 sequence is 16 residues long.

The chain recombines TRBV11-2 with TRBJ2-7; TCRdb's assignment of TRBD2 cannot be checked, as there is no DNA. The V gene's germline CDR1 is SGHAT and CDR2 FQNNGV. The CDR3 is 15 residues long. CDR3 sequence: CASSSLAGSSYEQYF.

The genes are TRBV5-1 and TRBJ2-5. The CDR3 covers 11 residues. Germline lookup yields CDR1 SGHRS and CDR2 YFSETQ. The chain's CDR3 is CASSSEEIQYF.